This TCR beta chain was recovered during a study of radiation and T cells in renal cell carcinoma. Study-wide background: Nephrectomy followed 15 Gy stereotactic body radiation by 4 weeks.

The sample holds one count of this clone. The antigen is undetermined. Time point meaning: blood 2 weeks post-SBRT. The treatment: 15 Gy SBRT to primary tumor, nephrectomy 4 weeks later. Blood was sampled at baseline, 2 weeks and 4 weeks after SBRT. The repertoire was sequenced with immunoSEQ multiplex PCR; TCRdb's copy has only in-frame clones and lacks some. The profile shows 100,000 to 150,000 clones, 81% of them singletons. Study-level results: Top tumor clonotypes rose in blood 2 weeks post-radiation, then contracted.

V dropped 1 base and J dropped 1 base, with 10 bases sitting between them. CDR3 length: 15 residues. Looked up from germline, CDR1 is SGHTA and CDR2 is FQGNSA. The sequence was obtained from a man aged 45 to 65 with renal cell carcinoma. V and J are TRBV7-2 and TRBJ1-2, with D maybe TRBD1 (5 bases). Material: blood, obtained from a patient whose treatment included radiotherapy and nephrectomy. CDR3 region: CASSLGGGINYGYTF. The CDR3 coding sequence is TGTGCCAGCAGCTTAGGCGGGGGTATTAACTATGGCTACACCTTC.